This T cell receptor (beta chain) emerged from a study of neurological immune-mediated disorders. This clonotype was found many times. MiXCR, applied by TCRdb to the 5' RACE reads, yields one record per CDR3 protein. The sample has 80,000 to 95,000 distinct CDR3 sequences, under 4.5% seen once. Sequencing input: PBMCs. This clonotype was obtained from a woman in her forties or fifties with multiple sclerosis.

CDR3 nucleotide sequence: TGCAGTGCTAGAGATTACAGGGGAGAGACCCAGTACTTC. Its protein is CSARDYRGETQYF. The chain joins TRBV20-1 to TRBJ2-5, with 7 bases aligning to TRBD1. CDR3 size: 13 residues. V shed 0 bases and J 4 bases; nucleotides not matched to a gene: 2. CDR1 is DFQATT and CDR2 is SNEGSKA in the germline V gene (reference sequence).